This T cell receptor beta chain was profiled in a study of blood T cell repertoires in COVID-19. Clones were sequenced by immunoSEQ multiplex PCR, and TCRdb holds only the in-frame ones, with some missing. The sample contains roughly 200,000 clones, roughly 90% of which appear only once. The count of this clone is one. The sample consisted of peripheral blood. The TCR originated in a man aged 35-49 years with acute or convalescent COVID-19.

Written as DNA, the CDR3 is TGTGCCAGCAGTTTACCCGACCGCGGGAATTCACCCCTCCACTTT. It specifies CASSLPDRGNSPLHF. V gene TRBV28 combines with J gene TRBJ1-6; D call uncertain. The CDR3 totals 15 residues. V gave up 2 bases and J gave up 7 bases, with 12 bases separating them. The germline V gene has CDR1 MDHEN and CDR2 SYDVKM.